Following are 25 T cell receptor beta chains from one sample sequenced in a study of response to subunit inactivated influenza vaccine. TCRdb reprocessed the RT-PCR reads via MiXCR and lists one record per CDR3 protein. The sample lists a few hundred thousand distinct CDR3 sequences; roughly 15% were seen once. The specimen was PBMCs from blood, collected approximately 12 days after vaccination. These receptors all stem from a man aged 45-60 years who received an inactivated influenza vaccine.

In this sample, this clonotype turned up many times. The chain recombines TRBV12-3 or TRBV12-4 with TRBJ2-7, with 7 bases lining up with TRBD1. CDR3 length: 14 residues. V gave up 3 bases and J gave up 3 bases; unmatched junction bases: 5. The CDR3 reads CASSFQTGRYEQYF. DNA for the CDR3: TGTGCCAGCAGTTTTCAGACAGGGCGCTACGAGCAGTACTTC.

This clonotype occurred a few times. The chain uses TRBV3-1 and TRBJ2-2; D might be TRBD2 (5 bases). This CDR3 region has 16 residues. Deletions cut 4 bases from V and 2 bases from J, with 14 bases between. The V gene's germline CDR1 is LGHDT and CDR2 YNNKEL (reference sequence). The CDR3 loop reads CASSPAGRRNTGELFF. In DNA form, the CDR3 reads TGTGCCAGCAGCCCCGCGGGTCGAAGAAACACCGGGGAGCTGTTTTTT.

The table lists this clonotype with a few counts. The chain recombines TRBV5-6 with TRBJ2-1; D tentatively reads TRBD1 or TRBD2 (6 bases each). Germline V CDR1 and CDR2: SGHDT, YYEEEE. V was pared by 0 bases and J by 4 bases, with 14 bases between. The CDR3 loop spans 16 amino acids. The CDR3 region has the DNA TGTGCCAGCAGCTTGGACCCGGGGGCCTGGTACAATGAGCAGTTCTTC. This encodes CASSLDPGAWYNEQFF.

The sample holds a few counts of this clonotype. V is TRBV3-1 and J is TRBJ1-6, with D unclear. The germline V gene encodes CDR1 LGHDT and CDR2 YNNKEL (reference sequence). There are 14 residues in the CDR3. The V gene lost 1 base and the J gene lost 9 bases, with 10 bases spanning the gap. The CDR3 here is CASSQVGNSSPLHF. The CDR3, as DNA: TGTGCCAGCAGCCAAGTTGGGAATTCTTCACCCCTCCACTTT.

The rearrangement uses TRBV30 and TRBJ2-7; D is perhaps TRBD1 (5 bases). The V end was cut by 0 bases, the J end by 3 bases, with 9 bases between. Germline V lookup: CDR1 GTSNPN, CDR2 SVGIG (reference sequence). This CDR3 comprises 13 residues. The chain's CDR3 is CAWSVHRSYEQYF. The CDR3, as DNA: TGTGCCTGGAGTGTGCACAGGAGCTACGAGCAGTACTTC.

This clonotype was detected only a few times. V usage is TRBV7-9 and J usage is TRBJ2-1, with 8 bases aligning to TRBD2. The CDR3 is 17 amino acids. CDR1 SEHNR and CDR2 FQNEAQ come from the germline V gene (reference sequence). Trimming took 4 bases from V and 0 from J; bases not matched to a gene: 8. CDR3 sequence reads: CASSSIKSGSSYNEQFF. CDR3 bases: TGTGCCAGCAGCTCAATAAAAAGCGGGAGCTCCTACAATGAGCAGTTCTTC.

V gene TRBV12-3 or TRBV12-4 combines with J gene TRBJ2-1, with a possible D match to TRBD1 (6 bases). This CDR3 contains 14 residues. Trimming stripped 6 bases from V and 4 bases from J, with 13 bases between. DNA of the CDR3: TGTGCCAGCAGCTCAGCCGGGACATACAATGAGCAGTTCTTC. This encodes CASSSAGTYNEQFF.

Only a few counts were recorded for this clonotype. This sequence joins TRBV5-1 and TRBJ2-3; D remains ambiguous. Germline lookup yields CDR1 SGHRS and CDR2 YFSETQ. The germline V and J ends were trimmed by 3 bases and 8 bases, with 10 bases remaining between them. This CDR3 is built from 12 residues. CDR3 sequence reads: CASSSQSPTQYF. CDR3 coding DNA: TGCGCCAGCAGCTCCCAGTCCCCTACGCAGTATTTT.

This clonotype was counted only a few times. V gene TRBV20-1 combines with J gene TRBJ1-5; 7 bases are a match to TRBD1. V lost 3 bases, J lost 3 bases, and 2 bases stayed unmatched. The CDR3 is 13 residues long. Germline values: CDR1 DFQATT, CDR2 SNEGSKA (reference sequence). CDR3 bases: TGCAGTGCTAGGGGACAGATCAATCAGCCCCAGCATTTT. It translates to CSARGQINQPQHF.

This clonotype was counted between two and nine times. The rearrangement links TRBV3-1 to TRBJ1-4; unclear D gene. V lost 1 base and J lost 8, with 11 bases in between. The CDR3 covers 14 residues. CDR1 and CDR2 from the germline V gene are LGHDT and YNNKEL (reference sequence). For the CDR3, the DNA is TGTGCCAGCAGCCAAGGGTCCAGGCCCGAAAAACTGTTTTTT. Translating gives CASSQGSRPEKLFF.

This clonotype turned up a few times. The chain combines TRBV12-3 or TRBV12-4 with TRBJ2-2, with TRBD2 matching 10 bases. After removal of 4 bases from V and 6 bases from J, the junction contained 8 bases not matched to a gene. This CDR3 has 16 amino acids. CDR3 DNA sequence: TGTGCCAGCAGTTCCCTGCCTAGCGGGAGTTCCGGGGAGCTGTTTTTT. This gives the protein CASSSLPSGSSGELFF.

The chain has TRBV24-1 and TRBJ2-3; a weak D match, TRBD2 (6 bases). The CDR3 has 13 residues. Germline CDR1 is KGHDR and CDR2 is SFDVKD. Trimming pared 4 bases from V and 7 bases from J, leaving 11 bases between. The CDR3 region is CATSEGGANTQYF. CDR3 nucleotides: TGTGCCACCAGTGAAGGAGGGGCAAATACGCAGTATTTT.

The V and J genes are TRBV4-1 and TRBJ2-1; D is perhaps TRBD2 (6 bases). The CDR3 consists of 17 residues. Germline assignment: CDR1 MGHRA and CDR2 YSYEKL. Deletions cut 4 bases from V and 3 bases from J, with 19 bases between. The DNA of the CDR3 is TGCGCCAGCAGCCCCACAATTACCGGGACTTACTACAATGAGCAGTTCTTC. It specifies CASSPTITGTYYNEQFF.

The V gene is TRBV7-2, the J gene TRBJ2-2, with 7 bases identical to TRBD1. The CDR3 runs to 15 residues. V shed 4 bases, J shed 4 bases, and the junction held 6 bases outside the gene matches. Germline CDR1 SGHTA, CDR2 FQGNSA. CDR3 in DNA: TGTGCCAGCAGCTCCAATGACAGGGCCACCGGGGAGCTGTTTTTT. This translates into CASSSNDRATGELFF.

The chain has TRBV6-2 or TRBV6-3 and TRBJ1-5, with TRBD1 as a possible D gene (6 bases). The CDR3 extends over 16 amino acids. Trimming cost V 2 bases and J 3 bases, with 14 bases left between them. Germline CDR1 is MNHEY and CDR2 is SVGEGT. The CDR3 region has the DNA TGTGCCAGCAGTTACATAGGGGGAGGAACCAATCAGCCCCAGCATTTT. Protein sequence: CASSYIGGGTNQPQHF.

The sample holds a few counts of this clonotype. This chain uses TRBV20-1 with TRBJ1-2, with no clear D. CDR1 DFQATT and CDR2 SNEGSKA come from the germline V gene (reference sequence). The V end was cut by 0 bases, the J end by 5 bases, with 13 bases between. This CDR3 region has 14 residues. Here the CDR3 reads CSAREGPLLYGYTF. CDR3 bases: TGCAGTGCTAGAGAAGGACCCTTACTTTATGGCTACACCTTC.

This clonotype was counted between two and nine times. CDR3 region: CSVETRGADYGYTF. CDR3 nucleotide sequence: TGCAGCGTTGAAACTCGGGGCGCGGACTATGGCTACACCTTC. This chain uses TRBV29-1 with TRBJ1-2, with D perhaps matching TRBD1 (5 bases). The CDR3 is 14 residues long. Germline assignment: CDR1 SQVTM and CDR2 ANQGSEA. V lost 2 bases and J lost 3, with 13 bases in between.

This clonotype was counted only a few times. This rearrangement joins TRBV12-3 or TRBV12-4 to TRBJ1-1; no clear D gene. The ends were cut back, 6 bases at V and 1 base at J, with 12 bases in the middle. The CDR3 is 14 residues long. CDR3 protein: CASRPVVGNTEAFF. The CDR3 nucleotides are TGTGCCAGCAGACCAGTGGTGGGGAACACTGAAGCTTTCTTT.

This clonotype was counted a few times. The chain employs TRBV29-1 and TRBJ2-1; possibly TRBD1 for D (6 bases). Trimming took 6 bases from V and 1 from J, leaving 13 bases between them. Germline V gene lookup returns CDR1 SQVTM and CDR2 ANQGSEA. The CDR3 is 14 amino acids. DNA of the CDR3: TGCAGCGTCCGGACAGCGTTTTCCTACAATGAGCAGTTCTTC. It codes for CSVRTAFSYNEQFF.

This chain uses TRBV12-3 or TRBV12-4 with TRBJ2-2, with 9 bases fitting TRBD1. V lost 6 bases to trimming and J lost 6 bases; unmatched junction nucleotides: 11. The CDR3 has 16 residues. In nucleotides, the CDR3 is TGTGCCAGCAGGTCCGGGACAGGGCCCCGAGCCGGGGAGCTGTTTTTT. Translating it yields CASRSGTGPRAGELFF.

This clonotype was counted ten times or more. The chain recombines TRBV29-1 with TRBJ2-1; TRBD2 matches 9 bases. The junction had 12 bases not matched to a gene; V was cut back by 3 bases and J by 6 bases. Germline V gives CDR1 SQVTM, CDR2 ANQGSEA. This CDR3 comprises 16 residues. The CDR3 sequence is CSVDLAGGPYANEQFF. In DNA, the CDR3 is TGCAGCGTTGATTTGGCGGGAGGGCCTTACGCCAATGAGCAGTTCTTC.

J is TRBJ1-4 and V is TRBV7-9; unclear D gene. The CDR3 loop spans 14 amino acids. Germline assignment: CDR1 SEHNR and CDR2 FQNEAQ (reference sequence). Trimming took off 5 bases at V and 0 bases at J, with 7 bases between the two ends. The CDR3 DNA follows: TGTGCCAGCAGCGGTTATGCAACTAATGAAAAACTGTTTTTT. Its translation is CASSGYATNEKLFF. The full variable domain, in which reference TRBV7-9 and TRBJ1-4 provide the parts outside the CDR3, is DTGVSQNPRHKITKRGQNVTFRCDPISEHNRLYWYRQTLGQGPEFLTYFQNEAQLEKSRLLSDRFSAERPKGSFSTLEIQRTEQGDSAMYLCASSGYATNEKLFFGSGTQLSVL.

A single count supports this clonotype. The junction and the germline gene differ at one end; a read error may be behind it. The chain employs TRBV24-1 and TRBJ2-1; D may be TRBD1 (6 bases). From germline, CDR1 is KGHDR and CDR2 SFDVKD. The CDR3 runs 17 residues. The CDR3 region is CATSNFQSRGFDDEQFF. In nucleotides, the CDR3 is TGTGCCACCAGTAATTTTCAATCAAGGGGGTTCGACGATGAGCAGTTCTTC.

This clonotype was seen more than once but under ten times. This chain uses TRBV6-5 with TRBJ2-1; D remains ambiguous. In germline, CDR1 is MNHEY, CDR2 SVGAGI. V lost 2 bases to trimming and J lost 3 bases, with 14 bases between them. This CDR3 has 16 residues. The CDR3, as DNA: TGTGCCAGCAGTTACGGGTCAGCACTACTCTACAATGAGCAGTTCTTC. This translates into CASSYGSALLYNEQFF.

This clonotype was found a few times. V usage is TRBV7-9 and J usage is TRBJ1-4; TRBD1 matches at 7 bases. V was clipped by 5 bases and J by 2 bases; unmatched bases: 5. The CDR3 sequence is 15 residues long. CDR1 and CDR2 (germline): SEHNR, FQNEAQ (reference sequence). CDR3 loop: CASSGRGNTNEKLFF. CDR3 nucleotide sequence: TGTGCCAGCAGCGGCAGGGGGAATACTAATGAAAAACTGTTTTTT.